This TCR beta chain is from a study of T cell responses to AZD1222 COVID-19 vaccine. A remark on this clone: The antigen remains unidentified.

From germline, CDR1 is SGHTA and CDR2 FQGNSA. This CDR3 has 16 residues. The V gene end was trimmed by 5 bases and the J gene end by 0 bases; junction bases not matched to a gene: 9. Whole-study findings and limits: CD4 TCRs covered the whole spike, strongest at regions 160-218 and 743-854.

The table came from immunoSEQ multiplex PCR; TCRdb's copy has only in-frame clones and leaves some out. The data contain about 270,000 clones, about 94% of them singletons. The chain links TRBV7-2 to TRBJ2-7; 8 nucleotides line up with TRBD2. The sequence was obtained from an adult who received the AZD1222 COVID-19 vaccine. Sequences were derived from peripheral blood, sampled 28 days after the second AZD1222 dose. The CDR3 bases are TGTGCCAGCAGCGCCTCGCAGCGGGAGATCTCCTACGAGCAGTACTTC. This encodes CASSASQREISYEQYF. The full variable domain, rest sourced from reference TRBV7-2 and TRBJ2-7, is GAGVSQSPSNKVTEKGKDVELRCDPISGHTALYWYRQSLGQGLEFLIYFQGNSAPDKSGLPSDRFSAERTGGSVSTLTIQRTQQEDSAVYLCASSASQREISYEQYFGPGTRLTVT.